The next 19 T cell receptor beta chains were all read from a single sample in a study of CD8+ T cells in alopecia areata. Noted treatment: oral pan-JAK inhibitor, 5-10 mg twice daily. Extracted RNA was reverse transcribed, and the resulting cDNA served as sequencing template. The assay was immunoSEQ multiplex PCR, and TCRdb's table has in-frame clones only and misses some. The repertoire consists of about 210,000 clones, with approximately 47% occurring once and the leading ten covering roughly 2.6%. The specimen was CD4+ T cells sorted from blood, collected at approximately week 36, from a patient treated with tofacitinib. These TCRs come from a human donor with alopecia areata.

The chain employs TRBV27 and TRBJ2-5; a possible D gene is TRBD2 (6 bases). In germline, CDR1 is MNHEY, CDR2 SMNVEV (reference sequence). V was cut by 5 bases and J by 7 bases, with 17 bases left in between. The CDR3 runs 14 residues. The CDR3 sequence is CASSPRTWGGTQYF. The DNA for the CDR3 is TGTGCCAGCAGTCCTCGGACTTGGGGAGGGACCCAGTACTTC.

The V gene is TRBV7-9, the J gene TRBJ1-2; the D is unclear. The germline CDR1 and CDR2 sequences are SEHNR and FQNEAQ (reference sequence). The CDR3 has 13 amino acids. V dropped 1 base and J dropped 5 bases, with 8 bases sitting between them. CDR3 in amino acids: CASSLELGYGYTF. CDR3 DNA sequence: TGTGCCAGCAGCTTAGAGTTAGGGTATGGCTACACCTTC.

V is TRBV7-9 and J is TRBJ2-3; D unresolved. Germline V gives CDR1 SEHNR, CDR2 FQNEAQ (reference sequence). Trimming pared 2 bases from V and 2 bases from J, leaving 2 bases between. This CDR3 spans 12 amino acids. CDR3 residues: CASSLFTDTQYF. CDR3 DNA: TGTGCCAGCAGCTTATTCACAGATACGCAGTATTTT.

CDR3: CASSFGQGWAQPQHF. In nucleotides, the CDR3 is TGTGCCAGCAGCTTTGGACAGGGATGGGCTCAGCCCCAGCATTTT. V usage is TRBV7-2 and J usage is TRBJ1-5; 8 bases align to TRBD1. J was trimmed by 6 bases and V by 3 bases; bases with no gene match: 7. CDR3 length equals 15 residues. Germline lookup yields CDR1 SGHTA and CDR2 FQGNSA.

This rearrangement joins TRBV11-2 to TRBJ2-7; no firm D call. The V and J ends lost 4 bases and 4 bases respectively, with 5 bases between them. In germline, CDR1 is SGHAT, CDR2 FQNNGV. This CDR3 is built from 11 residues. CDR3 in amino acids: CASSSQYEQYF. The CDR3 DNA reads TGTGCCAGCAGCTCACAGTACGAGCAGTACTTC.

The J gene is TRBJ1-2, the V gene TRBV11-1; no definite D call. Germline V gene sequence: CDR1 SGHAT, CDR2 FQDESV (reference sequence). This CDR3 is 15 amino acids long. V was trimmed by 0 bases and J by 3 bases, leaving 11 bases between them. The CDR3 nucleotides are TGTGCCAGCAGCTTAGCGAACAGCAACTACTATGGCTACACCTTC. It is translated as CASSLANSNYYGYTF.

This clone turned up a few times. The V and J genes are TRBV7-9 and TRBJ2-6; 8 bases line up with TRBD1. Trimming took 5 bases from V and 4 from J; bases not matched to a gene: 7. In germline, CDR1 is SEHNR, CDR2 FQNEAQ (reference sequence). The CDR3 covers 16 residues. The CDR3 loop reads CASSRDRPLGANVLTF. CDR3 bases: TGTGCCAGCAGCAGGGACAGGCCATTAGGGGCCAACGTCCTGACTTTC. Full variable domain (outside the CDR3, taken from reference TRBV7-9 and TRBJ2-6): DTGVSQNPRHKITKRGQNVTFRCDPISEHNRLYWYRQTLGQGPEFLTYFQNEAQLEKSRLLSDRFSAERPKGSFSTLEIQRTEQGDSAMYLCASSRDRPLGANVLTFGAGSRLTVL.

The genes are TRBV14 and TRBJ2-6; TRBD1 agrees at 9 bases. There are 19 residues in the CDR3. J gave up 4 bases and V 4 bases, and 14 bases lay outside the gene matches. The germline V gene encodes CDR1 SGHDN and CDR2 FVKESK. The chain's CDR3 is CASSREPGQGFRGANVLTF. The CDR3 DNA is TGTGCCAGCAGCCGGGAGCCGGGACAGGGCTTTCGAGGGGCCAACGTCCTGACTTTC.

This clone was observed a handful of times. This chain uses TRBV7-2 with TRBJ2-3, with D perhaps TRBD2 (5 bases). This CDR3 spans 16 amino acids. In germline, CDR1 is SGHTA, CDR2 FQGNSA. V was cut by 5 bases and J by 0 bases, with 15 bases left in between. CDR3 DNA sequence: TGTGCCAGCAGCCCCACCCGGGGTACTAGCACAGATACGCAGTATTTT. This encodes CASSPTRGTSTDTQYF.

V and J are TRBV15 and TRBJ1-2, with a possible D match to TRBD1 (5 bases). V was cut by 0 bases and J by 8 bases, with 16 bases left in between. This CDR3 region has 15 residues. CDR1 is LNHNV and CDR2 is YYDKDF in the germline V gene (reference sequence). The CDR3 is CATSRDLVAGWGYTF. The CDR3 region has the DNA TGTGCCACCAGCAGAGATCTGGTTGCAGGGTGGGGCTACACCTTC.

The table lists this clone with a few counts. The chain couples TRBV5-1 to TRBJ2-1, with TRBD2 matching 8 bases. Germline trimming cut 4 bases from V and 2 bases from J; bases unmatched to any gene: 8. CDR1 and CDR2 from the germline V gene are SGHRS and YFSETQ. The CDR3 contains 16 residues. CDR3 bases: TGCGCCAGCAGCCTTGGACTAGCTGCCCCCTACAATGAGCAGTTCTTC. Its protein product is CASSLGLAAPYNEQFF.

The chain links TRBV7-6 to TRBJ1-5; D call uncertain. There are 12 residues in the CDR3. In germline, CDR1 is SGHVS, CDR2 FNYEAQ. V dropped 8 bases and J dropped 5 bases, with 10 bases sitting between them. Written as DNA, the CDR3 is TGTGCCAGCGGAGGACTGGATCAGCCCCAGCATTTT. Its translation is CASGGLDQPQHF.

Of note for this clone: The same CDR3 also results from other DNA sequences found in this sample. V gene TRBV5-1 combines with J gene TRBJ2-2; tentative D call: TRBD1 (5 bases). Germline V gives CDR1 SGHRS, CDR2 YFSETQ. CDR3 length: 13 residues. V was clipped by 4 bases and J by 4 bases, with 8 bases between them. CDR3 coding DNA: TGCGCCAGCAGCCTCCAGGGCACCGGGGAGCTGTTTTTT. Its protein is CASSLQGTGELFF.

J is TRBJ1-2 and V is TRBV9, with D unresolved. The CDR3 extends over 13 amino acids. The germline CDR1 and CDR2 sequences are SGDLS and YYNGEE. Trimming stripped 4 bases from V and 2 bases from J, with 9 bases between. The CDR3 region has the DNA TGTGCCAGCAGCCCTCGGATCAACTATGGCTACACCTTC. This sequence encodes CASSPRINYGYTF.

V is TRBV7-9 and J is TRBJ2-1; a weak D match, TRBD1 (5 bases). Germline V gene data show CDR1 as SEHNR and CDR2 as FQNEAQ (reference sequence). The CDR3 spans 15 residues. The V and J ends lost 1 base and 1 base respectively, with 8 bases between them. The CDR3, as DNA: TGTGCCAGCAGCTTAGATCAGGGATCCTACAATGAGCAGTTCTTC. This gives the protein CASSLDQGSYNEQFF. The whole variable domain, filled in from reference TRBV7-9 and TRBJ2-1, reads DTGVSQNPRHKITKRGQNVTFRCDPISEHNRLYWYRQTLGQGPEFLTYFQNEAQLEKSRLLSDRFSAERPKGSFSTLEIQRTEQGDSAMYLCASSLDQGSYNEQFFGPGTRLTVL.

The chain combines TRBV6-1 with TRBJ2-5; tentatively, D is TRBD1 or TRBD2 (5 bases each). The CDR3 is made up of 13 amino acids. V was pared by 10 bases and J by 1 base, with 13 bases between. CDR1 and CDR2 (germline): MNHNS, SASEGT. Here the CDR3 reads CATIRDLQETQYF. The CDR3 DNA reads TGTGCCACCATACGGGACCTCCAAGAGACCCAGTACTTC.

This clone appeared a single time. Additional DNA sequences in this sample encode the identical CDR3. The chain couples TRBV5-1 to TRBJ1-5; D unresolved. In germline, CDR1 is SGHRS, CDR2 YFSETQ. Trimming removed 0 bases from V and 1 base from J, with 5 bases in between. The CDR3 spans 14 residues. CDR3 amino acids: CASSLGGSNQPQHF. CDR3 in DNA: TGCGCCAGCAGCTTGGGAGGGAGCAATCAGCCCCAGCATTTT.

This clone was seen only a few times. The rearrangement joins TRBV29-1 to TRBJ1-1; TRBD1 is a possible D gene (6 bases). Trimming removed 3 bases at V and 1 base at J, with 18 bases between. CDR1 is SQVTM and CDR2 is ANQGSEA in the germline V gene. This CDR3 has 16 amino acids. The CDR3 reads CSVESPLGGRNTEAFF. The CDR3 nucleotides read TGCAGCGTTGAGTCCCCATTGGGGGGGCGGAACACTGAAGCTTTCTTT. Based on the CDR3 plus reference TRBV29-1 and TRBJ1-1, the full variable domain is SAVISQKPSRDICQRGTSLTIQCQVDSQVTMMFWYRQQPGQSLTLIATANQGSEATYESGFVIDKFPISRPNLTFSTLTVSNMSPEDSSIYLCSVESPLGGRNTEAFFGQGTRLTVV.

The V call is TRBV6-5, the J call TRBJ2-7; D might be TRBD2 (5 bases). The CDR3 is made up of 14 amino acids. Trimming cost V 4 bases and J 0 bases, with 10 bases left between them. Germline V gene data show CDR1 as MNHEY and CDR2 as SVGAGI. CDR3 coding DNA: TGTGCCAGCAGTTCGACCGGGAACTCCTACGAGCAGTACTTC. Translated, it gives CASSSTGNSYEQYF.